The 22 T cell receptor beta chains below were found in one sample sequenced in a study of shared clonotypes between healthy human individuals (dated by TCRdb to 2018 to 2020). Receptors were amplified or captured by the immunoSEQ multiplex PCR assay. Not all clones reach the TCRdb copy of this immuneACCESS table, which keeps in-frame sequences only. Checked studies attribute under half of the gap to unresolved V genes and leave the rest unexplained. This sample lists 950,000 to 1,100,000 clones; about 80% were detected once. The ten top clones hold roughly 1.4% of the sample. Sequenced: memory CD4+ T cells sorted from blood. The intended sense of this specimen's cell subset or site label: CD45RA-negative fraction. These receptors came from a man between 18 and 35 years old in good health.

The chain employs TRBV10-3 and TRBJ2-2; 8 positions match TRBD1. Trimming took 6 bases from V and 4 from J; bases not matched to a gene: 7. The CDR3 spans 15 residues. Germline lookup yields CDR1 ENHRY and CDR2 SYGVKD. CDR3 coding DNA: TGTGCCATCAGACTTGGGACAGGTTTCACCGGGGAGCTGTTTTTT. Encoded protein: CAIRLGTGFTGELFF.

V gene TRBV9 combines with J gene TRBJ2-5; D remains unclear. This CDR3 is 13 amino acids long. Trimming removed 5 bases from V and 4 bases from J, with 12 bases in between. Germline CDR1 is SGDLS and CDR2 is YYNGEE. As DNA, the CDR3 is TGTGCCAGCAGATCTGGAAGCTCAGAGACCCAGTACTTC. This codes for CASRSGSSETQYF.

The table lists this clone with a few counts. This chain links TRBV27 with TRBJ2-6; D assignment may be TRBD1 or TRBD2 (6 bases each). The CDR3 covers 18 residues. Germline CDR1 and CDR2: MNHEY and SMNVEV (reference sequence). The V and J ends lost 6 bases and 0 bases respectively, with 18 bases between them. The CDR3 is CASSPVGGPSSGANVLTF. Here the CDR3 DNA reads TGTGCCAGCAGCCCCGTGGGGGGCCCAAGCTCTGGGGCCAACGTCCTGACTTTC.

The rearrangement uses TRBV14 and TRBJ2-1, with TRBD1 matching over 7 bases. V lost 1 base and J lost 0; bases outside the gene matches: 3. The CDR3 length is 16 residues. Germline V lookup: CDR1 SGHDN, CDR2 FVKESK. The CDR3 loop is CASSQATGNSYNEQFF. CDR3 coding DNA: TGTGCCAGCAGCCAAGCGACAGGGAACTCCTACAATGAGCAGTTCTTC.

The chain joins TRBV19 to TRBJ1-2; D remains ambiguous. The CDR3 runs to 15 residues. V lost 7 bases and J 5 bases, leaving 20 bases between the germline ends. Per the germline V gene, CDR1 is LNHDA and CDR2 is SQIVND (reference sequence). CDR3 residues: CASTLSGEKGYGYTF. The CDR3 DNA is TGTGCCAGTACCCTAAGTGGTGAGAAGGGTTATGGCTACACCTTC.

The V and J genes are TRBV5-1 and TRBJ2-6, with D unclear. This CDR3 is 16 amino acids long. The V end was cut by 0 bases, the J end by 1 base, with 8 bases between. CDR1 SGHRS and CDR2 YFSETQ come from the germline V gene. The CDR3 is CASSLAPRSGANVLTF. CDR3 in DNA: TGCGCCAGCAGCTTGGCCCCCAGATCTGGGGCCAACGTCCTGACTTTC.

CDR3 residues: CATQIAGVGIFAGELFF. CDR3 DNA sequence: TGTGCCACCCAGATAGCGGGAGTTGGAATCTTTGCCGGGGAGCTGTTTTTT. The chain links TRBV7-9 to TRBJ2-2; the match to TRBD2 covers 9 bases. The CDR3 totals 17 residues. The germline CDR1 and CDR2 sequences are SEHNR and FQNEAQ (reference sequence). After removal of 10 bases from V and 6 bases from J, the junction contained 18 bases not matched to a gene.

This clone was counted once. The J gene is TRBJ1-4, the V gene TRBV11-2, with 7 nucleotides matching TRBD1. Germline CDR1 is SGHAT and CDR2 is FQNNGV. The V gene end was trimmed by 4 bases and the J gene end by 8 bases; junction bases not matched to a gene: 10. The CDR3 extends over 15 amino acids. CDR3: CASSSSTGPREKLFF. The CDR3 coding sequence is TGTGCCAGCAGCTCCTCGACAGGGCCTAGGGAAAAACTGTTTTTT.

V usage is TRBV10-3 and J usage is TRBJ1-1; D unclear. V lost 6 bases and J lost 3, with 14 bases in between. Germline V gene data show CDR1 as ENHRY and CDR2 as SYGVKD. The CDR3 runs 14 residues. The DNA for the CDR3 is TGTGCCATCAGGTTCAATTCGATAGACACTGAAGCTTTCTTT. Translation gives CAIRFNSIDTEAFF.

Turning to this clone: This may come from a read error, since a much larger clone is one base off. CDR3 DNA sequence: TGTGCCATCAGTGTCGGGACTTTCTCCTACAATAAGCAGTTCTTC. It specifies CAISVGTFSYNKQFF. The rearrangement uses TRBV10-3 and TRBJ2-1; tentatively, D is TRBD2 (6 bases). Germline V gives CDR1 ENHRY, CDR2 SYGVKD. CDR3 size: 15 residues.

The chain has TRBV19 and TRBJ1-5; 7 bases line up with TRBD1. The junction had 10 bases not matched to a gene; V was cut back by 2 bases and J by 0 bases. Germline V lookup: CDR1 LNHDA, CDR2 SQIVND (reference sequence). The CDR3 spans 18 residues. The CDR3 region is CASSIKPGQLYSNQPQHF. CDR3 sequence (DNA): TGTGCCAGTAGTATAAAACCGGGACAGCTTTATAGCAATCAGCCCCAGCATTTT.

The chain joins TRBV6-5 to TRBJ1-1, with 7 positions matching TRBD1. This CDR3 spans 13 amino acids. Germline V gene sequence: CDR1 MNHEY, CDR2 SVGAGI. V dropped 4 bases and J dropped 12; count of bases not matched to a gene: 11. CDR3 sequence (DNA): TGTGCCAGCAGTTCCGTTCTGACAGGGATAACTTTCTTT. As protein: CASSSVLTGITFF.

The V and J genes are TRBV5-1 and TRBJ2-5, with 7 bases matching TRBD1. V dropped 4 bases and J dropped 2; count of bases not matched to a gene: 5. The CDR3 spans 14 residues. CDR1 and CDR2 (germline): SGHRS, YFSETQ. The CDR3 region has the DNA TGCGCCAGCAGCCCCCGGGGACAGCAAGAGACCCAGTACTTC. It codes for CASSPRGQQETQYF.

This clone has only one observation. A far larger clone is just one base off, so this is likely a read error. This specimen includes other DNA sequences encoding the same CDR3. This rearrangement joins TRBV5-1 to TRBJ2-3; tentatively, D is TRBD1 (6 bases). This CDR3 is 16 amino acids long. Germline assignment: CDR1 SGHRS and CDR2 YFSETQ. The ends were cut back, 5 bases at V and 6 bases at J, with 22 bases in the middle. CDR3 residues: CASRYSQGERTDTQYF. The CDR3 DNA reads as TGCGCCAGCAGGTATTCACAGGGAGAGAGGACGGATACGCAGTATTTT.

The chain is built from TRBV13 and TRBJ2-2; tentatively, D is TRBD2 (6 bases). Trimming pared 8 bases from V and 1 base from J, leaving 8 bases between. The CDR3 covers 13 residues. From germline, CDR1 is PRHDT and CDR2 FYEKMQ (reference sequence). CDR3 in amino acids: CASAGRNTGELFF. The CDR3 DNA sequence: TGTGCCAGCGCGGGGAGGAACACCGGGGAGCTGTTTTTT.

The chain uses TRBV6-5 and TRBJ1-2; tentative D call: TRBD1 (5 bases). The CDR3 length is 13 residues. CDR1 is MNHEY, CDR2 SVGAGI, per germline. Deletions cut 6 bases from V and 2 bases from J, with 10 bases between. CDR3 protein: CASRTGQNYGYTF. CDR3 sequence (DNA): TGTGCCAGCAGAACCGGACAAAACTATGGCTACACCTTC.

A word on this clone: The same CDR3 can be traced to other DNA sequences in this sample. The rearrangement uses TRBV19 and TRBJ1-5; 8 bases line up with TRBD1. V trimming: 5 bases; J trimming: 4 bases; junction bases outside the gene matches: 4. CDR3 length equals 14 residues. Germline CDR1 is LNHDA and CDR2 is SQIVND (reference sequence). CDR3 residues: CASSQQGVNQPQHF. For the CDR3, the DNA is TGTGCCAGTAGTCAACAGGGGGTAAATCAGCCCCAGCATTTT.

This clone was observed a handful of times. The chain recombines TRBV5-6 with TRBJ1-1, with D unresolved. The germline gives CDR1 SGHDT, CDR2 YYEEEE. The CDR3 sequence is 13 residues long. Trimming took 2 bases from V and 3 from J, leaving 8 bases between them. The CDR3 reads CASSLQRHTEAFF. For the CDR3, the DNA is TGTGCCAGCAGCTTACAGAGGCACACTGAAGCTTTCTTT.

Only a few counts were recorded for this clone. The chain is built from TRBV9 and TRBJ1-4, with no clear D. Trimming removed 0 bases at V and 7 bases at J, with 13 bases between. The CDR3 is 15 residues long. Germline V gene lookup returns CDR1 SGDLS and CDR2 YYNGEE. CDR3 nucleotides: TGTGCCAGCAGCGTAGGACACGGAATGAGTGAAAAACTGTTTTTT. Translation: CASSVGHGMSEKLFF.

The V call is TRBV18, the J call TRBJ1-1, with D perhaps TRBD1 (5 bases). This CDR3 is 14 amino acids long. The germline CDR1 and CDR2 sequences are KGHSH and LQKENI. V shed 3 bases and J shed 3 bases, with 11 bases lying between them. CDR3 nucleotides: TGTGCCAGCTCACCCGCCCGGGGGGACACTGAAGCTTTCTTT. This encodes CASSPARGDTEAFF.

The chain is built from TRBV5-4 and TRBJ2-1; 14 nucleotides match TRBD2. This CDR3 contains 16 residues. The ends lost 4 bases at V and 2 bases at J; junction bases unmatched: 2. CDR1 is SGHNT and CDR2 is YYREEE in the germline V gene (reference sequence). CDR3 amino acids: CASSGGLAGAYNEQFF. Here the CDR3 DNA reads TGTGCCAGCAGCGGGGGACTAGCGGGAGCCTACAATGAGCAGTTCTTC.

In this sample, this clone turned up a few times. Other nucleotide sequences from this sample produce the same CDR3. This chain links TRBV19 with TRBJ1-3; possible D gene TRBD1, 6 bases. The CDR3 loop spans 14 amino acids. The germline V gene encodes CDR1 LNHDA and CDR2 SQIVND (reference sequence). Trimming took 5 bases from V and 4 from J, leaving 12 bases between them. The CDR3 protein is CASSGGRSGNTIYF. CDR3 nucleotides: TGTGCCAGTAGTGGGGGGCGCTCAGGAAACACCATATATTTT.